This T cell receptor (beta chain) was found in a study of shared clonotypes between healthy human individuals. Study conclusions and caveats: It was expected that sequencing depth would affect clonotype sharing among donors. The study's rarefaction showed incomplete sorted-subset sequencing despite large depth.

The V end lost 4 bases, the J end lost 2 bases, and 11 bases lay between the germline ends. The germline V gene has CDR1 LGHNA and CDR2 YSLEER. The CDR3 has 14 residues. It was CD45RO-negative cells, positively selected for CCR7, that made up naive CD8 cells, with terminally differentiated effector memory CD45RA+ cells excluded. Donors comprised only Caucasian adults living in Nashville, Tennessee. Worth noting for this clone: Antigen specificity is unknown.

Assay: immunoSEQ multiplex PCR; the TCRdb copy retains only in-frame clones and omits some. The sample has about 2 million clones, approximately 95% seen once; the top ten hold 1% to 1.5%. The sequence came from a man aged 18 to 30 in good health. The rearrangement links TRBV4-3 to TRBJ1-1; perhaps TRBD1 as D (6 bases). The sample taken for sequencing was naive CD8+ T cells sorted from blood. CDR3 sequence reads: CASSPTGTNTEAFF. The CDR3 DNA is TGCGCCAGCAGCCCAACAGGGACCAACACTGAAGCTTTCTTT.